The subject of this entry is one TCR beta chain. Which antigen it targets is not known. Within one base of it there is no much larger clone, and no base qualities were kept. The library was made by PCR. The listed sequencing device is Illumina HiSeq 4000. Bulk TCR libraries were prepared as previously described, using TCR primers listed in Table S5. Total RNA was purified with the Qiagen AllPrep DNA/RNA kit. Reads from multiple sequencing runs of the same library were pooled before analysis. From the authors' description of their analysis: Reads were retained only if their TCR constant sequence matched exactly, and those retained reads were trimmed to 150 nt and grouped according to their 12-nt molecular barcodes. Within each barcode group, reads were sub-clustered at a 15% Levenshtein threshold, and quality-weighted consensus sequences were built per RNA molecule. Non-functional sequences were removed, as were lower-count sequences one edit away from another. Barcode sub-clusters with fewer than 20% of the maximum read count were removed, based on fitting two negative binomial distributions. The public sequencing data were trimmed at Q25 with fastp and processed into clonotypes with MiXCR by TCRdb, which kept only in-frame beta chains. One record per CDR3 amino acid sequence lists the most common genes and DNA. The V and J calls here are based on TCRdb, not the publication. The sample has about 500,000 distinct CDR3 sequences on record, about a fifth of them singletons. The top ten constitute approximately 0.84% of the sample.

Libraries of naive CD8 T cells were generated from about 19,000 to 1,100,000 sorted cells, with 10%, 30% or 50% of the purified RNA used. On a BD FACSAria II, naive CD8 T cells were FACS-sorted as CD8+CD4-CCR7+CD45RA+ and collected into RLT Plus buffer. Detection sensitivity was tested by spiking Jurkat RNA equal to over 8 TCR copies' worth into samples containing about 20,000-1,100,000 naive CD8 T cells. Enrichment of CD8 T cells was done with RosetteSep CD8+ T Cell Enrichment Cocktail plus Ficoll-Paque, and ACK red cell lysis came afterward. The data originate from a study of molecular identifiers for immune sequencing clone quantification (dated by TCRdb to the late 2010s). Background for the entire study: For a replicate experiment, the RNA from either about 20,000 or 100,000 naive CD8 T cells was divided into five aliquots, and four of those aliquots went on to sequencing. The study was a methods study using CD8 T cells to benchmark molecular-identifier clustering-based TCR repertoire sequencing (MIDCIRS) and TCR RNA copy counting.

V and J are trimmed by 5 bases and 5 bases, and the gene matches miss 18 bases of the junction. CDR1 and CDR2 are drawn from the germline V gene: MNHEY, SVGEGT. Including the terminal cysteine and phenylalanine, the CDR3 comprises 19 residues. Left in the record is the CDR3 DNA by itself, 57 bases read in frame from the first base. What the research found in general, with its limitations: When barcode sub-clustering was not used, chimeric consensus sequences inflated TCR diversity, with chimeras reaching as high as 47%. Highly expanded clone sizes could be underestimated if identical TCR molecules share a barcode. Modeling indicated 2.5 to 3 TCR RNA copies recovered per cell, compared with about ten by digital PCR, which implies a capture efficiency of 25% to 35%. Spiked-in Jurkat TCR RNA (around eleven copies' worth), which is not part of the donor repertoire, was contained in the naive libraries. Spiked-in Jurkat TCR RNA equal to a single cell's worth was reported to be detectable even within 1,100,000 naive CD8 T cells. Clones above 20 RNA copies held over 99% of molecules in CMV-specific effector cells but under 1% in naive cells.

This receptor was identified in a human donor in good health. Some libraries in this study had Jurkat cell RNA spiked in. The chain uses TRBV6-2 or TRBV6-3 and TRBJ2-2, with 9 bases aligning to TRBD2. The sequencing sample was made of naive CD8+ T cells from blood, with Jurkat cell RNA spiked in. What this sample's cell subset or site label stands for: FACS-sorted CD8+CD4-CCR7+CD45RA+ naive T cells. CDR3 region: CASSTPSSLSGRWTGELFF. The bases read TGTGCCAGCAGTACCCCGTCGTCCCTTAGCGGGAGATGGACCGGGGAGCTGTTTTTT.